These 26 T cell receptor beta chains were all obtained from the same sample, sequenced in a study of long-term antiretroviral therapy in people with HIV. Researchers report immunoSEQ v3.0 was run at survey level. Here immunoSEQ multiplex PCR was the method, and the copy in TCRdb shows in-frame clones only, minus some. This sample has approximately 25,000 clones, with around three quarters found just once. Material: unsorted PBMCs, obtained 2.1 years after starting antiretroviral therapy. Source of these receptors: a man aged 30 to 45 with HIV.

This chain joins TRBV14 and TRBJ2-1, with TRBD2 as a possible D gene (6 bases). Germline CDR1 and CDR2: SGHDN and FVKESK. The ends were cut back, 0 bases at V and 8 bases at J, with 20 bases in the middle. The CDR3 runs to 17 residues. Here the CDR3 DNA reads TGTGCCAGCAGCCAAGATCTCCCGGGACTGGGAGTCGATGAGCAGTTCTTC. Its protein product is CASSQDLPGLGVDEQFF.

The chain uses TRBV5-1 and TRBJ1-1; possible D gene TRBD1, 6 bases. The CDR3 extends over 13 amino acids. In germline, CDR1 is SGHRS, CDR2 YFSETQ. Deletions cut 5 bases from V and 3 bases from J, with 11 bases between. CDR3 nucleotide sequence: TGCGCCAGCAGGTGGGGGGCTGACACTGAAGCTTTCTTT. Its translation is CASRWGADTEAFF.

This chain connects TRBV6-5 to TRBJ1-5; D gene uncertain. V shed 6 bases and J shed 6 bases, with 9 bases lying between them. The germline V gene has CDR1 MNHEY and CDR2 SVGAGI. The CDR3 is 12 residues long. CDR3 sequence reads: CASSYIGQPQHF. The CDR3 bases are TGTGCCAGCAGCTATATAGGTCAGCCCCAGCATTTT.

The V call is TRBV5-1, the J call TRBJ2-7; D remains ambiguous. The ends were cut back, 0 bases at V and 2 bases at J, with 12 bases in the middle. The CDR3 is made up of 15 amino acids. Germline assignment: CDR1 SGHRS and CDR2 YFSETQ. The chain's CDR3 is CASSLAPQLTYEQYF. In DNA, the CDR3 is TGCGCCAGCAGCTTGGCCCCCCAGCTAACCTACGAGCAGTACTTC.

The V call is TRBV5-1, the J call TRBJ2-3; TRBD1 agrees at 8 bases. This CDR3 region has 15 residues. CDR1 SGHRS and CDR2 YFSETQ come from the germline V gene. V dropped 4 bases and J dropped 2; count of bases not matched to a gene: 6. The CDR3 DNA is TGCGCCAGCAGCCCTCGGACAGGGCACACAGATACGCAGTATTTT. Its translation: CASSPRTGHTDTQYF. Based on the CDR3 plus reference TRBV5-1 and TRBJ2-3, the full variable domain is KAGVTQTPRYLIKTRGQQVTLSCSPISGHRSVSWYQQTPGQGLQFLFEYFSETQRNKGNFPGRFSGRQFSNSRSEMNVSTLELGDSALYLCASSPRTGHTDTQYFGPGTRLTVL.

This clone appeared a few times. The gene calls are TRBV5-4 and TRBJ2-2; D might be TRBD1 or TRBD2, each matching 5 bases. This CDR3 comprises 14 residues. Germline V lookup: CDR1 SGHNT, CDR2 YYREEE (reference sequence). V shed 4 bases and J shed 5 bases, with 12 bases lying between them. CDR3 sequence reads: CASSLGTRTGELFF. CDR3 nucleotides: TGTGCCAGCAGCCTTGGGACCAGGACCGGGGAGCTGTTTTTT.

The rearrangement joins TRBV19 to TRBJ1-1; no clear D. The length of the CDR3 is 13 residues. Trimming shortened V by 7 bases and J by 4 bases, and 13 bases separated the two germline ends. Germline assignment: CDR1 LNHDA and CDR2 SQIVND (reference sequence). DNA of the CDR3: TGTGCCAGTAAGGGAAGGGAGAGCACTGAAGCTTTCTTT. This translates into CASKGRESTEAFF.

This clone was picked up a small number of times. The chain couples TRBV13 to TRBJ1-6; tentative D call: TRBD1 (6 bases). Trimming took off 5 bases at V and 7 bases at J, with 9 bases between the two ends. CDR1 and CDR2 from the germline V gene are PRHDT and FYEKMQ (reference sequence). This CDR3 contains 13 residues. CDR3 protein: CASSGGRNSPLHF. CDR3 nucleotides: TGTGCCAGCAGCGGGGGGCGGAATTCACCCCTCCACTTT.

J is TRBJ1-1 and V is TRBV10-3; 8 bases agree with TRBD1. The V gene end was trimmed by 4 bases and the J gene end by 0 bases; junction bases not matched to a gene: 10. Germline CDR1 reads ENHRY; CDR2 reads SYGVKD. The length of the CDR3 is 17 residues. The DNA of the CDR3 is TGTGCCATCAGTGGACAGGGGCACGCCTCTATGAACACTGAAGCTTTCTTT. It yields the protein CAISGQGHASMNTEAFF.

In nucleotides, the CDR3 is TGTGCCAGCAGCTTTGCGAGGGTGGGGAACACTGAAGCTTTCTTT. Translated, it gives CASSFARVGNTEAFF. The chain links TRBV5-6 to TRBJ1-1; D gene unclear. Germline-derived CDR1 and CDR2 are SGHDT and YYEEEE. The CDR3 is 15 residues long. The ends were cut back, 2 bases at V and 1 base at J, with 12 bases in the middle.

This chain uses TRBV5-1 with TRBJ2-3; D not resolved. This CDR3 is built from 13 residues. Looked up from germline, CDR1 is SGHRS and CDR2 is YFSETQ. Trimming took 2 bases from V and 5 from J, leaving 9 bases between them. The CDR3 DNA reads as TGCGCCAGCAGCTTATTGCCGGTAGATACGCAGTATTTT. This translates into CASSLLPVDTQYF.

The chain recombines TRBV15 with TRBJ2-7; 7 bases are shared with TRBD2. The CDR3 sequence is 14 residues long. The germline V gene encodes CDR1 LNHNV and CDR2 YYDKDF (reference sequence). V shed 1 base and J 3 bases; nucleotides not matched to a gene: 3. DNA of the CDR3: TGTGCCACCAGCAGAGCCCAGCGGGGCTACGAGCAGTACTTC. Residues: CATSRAQRGYEQYF. Full variable domain (missing parts from reference TRBV15 and TRBJ2-7): DAMVIQNPRYQVTQFGKPVTLSCSQTLNHNVMYWYQQKSSQAPKLLFHYYDKDFNNEADTPDNFQSRRPNTSFCFLDIRSPGLGDTAMYLCATSRAQRGYEQYFGPGTRLTVT.

This clone came up a few times. The genes are TRBV5-1 and TRBJ2-7, with 8 positions matching TRBD1. The CDR3 has 15 amino acids. Germline CDR1 reads SGHRS; CDR2 reads YFSETQ. Germline trimming cut 0 bases from V and 4 bases from J; bases unmatched to any gene: 6. CDR3 bases: TGCGCCAGCAGCTTGGTTCAGGGGGCTGGATACGAGCAGTACTTC. Translated: CASSLVQGAGYEQYF.

The chain combines TRBV30 with TRBJ2-7; 7 bases match TRBD2. This CDR3 has 15 amino acids. Trimming took 0 bases from V and 4 from J; bases not matched to a gene: 9. Germline V gene data show CDR1 as GTSNPN and CDR2 as SVGIG (reference sequence). The CDR3 nucleotides are TGTGCCTGGAGTGTATTTGGGGGAGGGGCTTACGAGCAGTACTTC. Protein product: CAWSVFGGGAYEQYF.

The V gene is TRBV6-5, the J gene TRBJ2-1, with 11 nucleotides matching TRBD2. Trimming cost V 6 bases and J 6 bases; bases outside gene matches: 4. The V gene's germline CDR1 is MNHEY and CDR2 SVGAGI. This CDR3 spans 14 amino acids. CDR3 bases: TGTGCCAGCAGCCTGGGACTAGCGGTCAATGAGCAGTTCTTC. This sequence encodes CASSLGLAVNEQFF.

V is TRBV11-2 and J is TRBJ2-1; 9 positions match TRBD2. Trimming cost V 4 bases and J 0 bases; bases outside gene matches: 4. Germline CDR1 is SGHAT and CDR2 is FQNNGV. The CDR3 is 16 residues long. CDR3 sequence (DNA): TGTGCCAGCAGCTGGAGTAGCGGGAGCTCCTACAATGAGCAGTTCTTC. It codes for CASSWSSGSSYNEQFF.

The rearrangement links TRBV5-1 to TRBJ1-1; tentative D call: TRBD1 (5 bases). Germline V gene data show CDR1 as SGHRS and CDR2 as YFSETQ. CDR3 length: 14 residues. V was cut by 5 bases and J by 0 bases, with 11 bases left in between. The CDR3 spells CASRKGTLNTEAFF. CDR3 bases: TGCGCCAGCAGAAAGGGGACTTTGAACACTGAAGCTTTCTTT.

V and J are TRBV6-5 and TRBJ2-7, with 9 nucleotides matching TRBD2. The CDR3 length is 15 residues. V lost 2 bases, J lost 3 bases, and 5 bases stayed unmatched. Germline V gives CDR1 MNHEY, CDR2 SVGAGI. CDR3 coding DNA: TGTGCCAGCAGTTACGAGTCTAGCGGGGTCTACGAGCAGTACTTC. It codes for CASSYESSGVYEQYF.

This sequence joins TRBV2 and TRBJ2-7; D might be TRBD1 or TRBD2, each matching 5 bases. CDR1 and CDR2 (germline): SNHLY, FYNNEI. CDR3 length equals 13 residues. The V gene lost 6 bases and the J gene lost 9 bases, with 18 bases spanning the gap. The CDR3 loop reads CASSPAIRERQYF. The CDR3 DNA follows: TGTGCCAGCAGCCCAGCGATCAGGGAGAGGCAGTACTTC.

This chain links TRBV30 with TRBJ2-5; 8 nucleotides agree with TRBD1. Germline loops: CDR1 GTSNPN, CDR2 SVGIG (reference sequence). The trim removed 2 bases at V and 6 bases at J, leaving 5 bases unmatched. CDR3 length: 13 residues. The CDR3 spells CAWSIGTGKTQYF. The DNA of the CDR3 is TGTGCCTGGAGTATCGGGACAGGAAAGACCCAGTACTTC.

The gene calls are TRBV6-1 and TRBJ2-2; D is unresolved. The length of the CDR3 is 14 residues. The V gene lost 4 bases and the J gene lost 2 bases, with 8 bases spanning the gap. Germline-derived CDR1 and CDR2 are MNHNS and SASEGT. The CDR3: CASSVARNTGELFF. DNA of the CDR3: TGTGCCAGCAGTGTTGCCAGAAACACCGGGGAGCTGTTTTTT.

V is TRBV5-1 and J is TRBJ1-6; D is unclear. Germline V gene data show CDR1 as SGHRS and CDR2 as YFSETQ. The V end lost 0 bases, the J end lost 5 bases, and 15 bases lay between the germline ends. CDR3 size: 17 residues. The CDR3 sequence: CASSLEGWFEDNSPLHF. The CDR3 DNA is TGCGCCAGCAGCTTGGAAGGGTGGTTCGAGGATAATTCACCCCTCCACTTT.

The chain couples TRBV5-4 to TRBJ1-1, with a weak D call TRBD1 (5 bases). CDR3 length: 13 residues. Trimming took 1 base from V and 4 from J, leaving 8 bases between them. CDR1 is SGHNT and CDR2 is YYREEE in the germline V gene (reference sequence). The CDR3 loop is CASSLQGTTEAFF. In DNA, the CDR3 is TGTGCCAGCAGCTTGCAGGGAACCACTGAAGCTTTCTTT.

The chain combines TRBV30 with TRBJ2-7; no clear D. The CDR3 length is 12 residues. CDR1 is GTSNPN and CDR2 is SVGIG in the germline V gene (reference sequence). V was trimmed by 0 bases and J by 3 bases, leaving 6 bases between them. The CDR3 DNA sequence: TGTGCCTGGAGTGTTTCCGGCTACGAGCAGTACTTC. It translates to CAWSVSGYEQYF.

This clone was observed a single time. The rearrangement uses TRBV2 and TRBJ2-7; D gene ambiguous. The CDR3 is 13 residues long. V was clipped by 0 bases and J by 4 bases, with 7 bases between them. Germline V gene sequence: CDR1 SNHLY, CDR2 FYNNEI. CDR3 loop: CASSEASTYEQYF. In nucleotides, the CDR3 is TGTGCCAGCAGTGAAGCTAGCACATACGAGCAGTACTTC.

Of note for this clone: Given a far larger clone just one base away, this is likely a sequencing read error. The missing conserved phenylalanine or tryptophan at the end of this CDR3 makes a read error likely. The V call is TRBV30, the J call TRBJ2-7, with 7 bases that match TRBD2. Germline values: CDR1 GTSNPN, CDR2 SVGIG (reference sequence). The CDR3 spans 15 residues. CDR3 loop: CALNRPGTGGSEQYY. CDR3 DNA: TGTGCTCTGAACCGACCCGGGACCGGGGGGAGCGAGCAGTACTAC.